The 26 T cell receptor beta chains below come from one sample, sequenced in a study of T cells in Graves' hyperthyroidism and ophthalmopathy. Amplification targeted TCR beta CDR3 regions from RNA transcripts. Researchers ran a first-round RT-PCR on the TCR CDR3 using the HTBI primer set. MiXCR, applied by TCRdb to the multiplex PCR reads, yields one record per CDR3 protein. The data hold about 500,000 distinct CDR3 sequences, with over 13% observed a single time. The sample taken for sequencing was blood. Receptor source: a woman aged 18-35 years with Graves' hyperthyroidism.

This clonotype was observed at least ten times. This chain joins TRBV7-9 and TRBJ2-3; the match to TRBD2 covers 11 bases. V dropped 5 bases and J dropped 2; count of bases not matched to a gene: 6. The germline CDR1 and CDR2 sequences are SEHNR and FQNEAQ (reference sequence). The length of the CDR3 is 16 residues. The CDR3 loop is CASSPPGLAVTDTQYF. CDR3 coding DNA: TGTGCCAGCAGCCCGCCGGGACTAGCGGTCACAGATACGCAGTATTTT.

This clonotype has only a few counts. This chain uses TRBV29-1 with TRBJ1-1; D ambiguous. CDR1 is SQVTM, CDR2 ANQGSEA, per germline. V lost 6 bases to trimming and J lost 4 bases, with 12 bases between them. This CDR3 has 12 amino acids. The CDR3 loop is CSVHRESTEAFF. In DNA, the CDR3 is TGCAGCGTCCACCGGGAGAGCACTGAAGCTTTCTTT.

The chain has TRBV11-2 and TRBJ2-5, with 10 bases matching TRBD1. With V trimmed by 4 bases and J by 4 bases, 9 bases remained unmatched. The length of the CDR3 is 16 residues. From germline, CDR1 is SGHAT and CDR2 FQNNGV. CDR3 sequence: CASSYPDRGIGETQYF. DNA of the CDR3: TGTGCCAGCAGCTACCCGGACAGGGGGATCGGAGAGACCCAGTACTTC.

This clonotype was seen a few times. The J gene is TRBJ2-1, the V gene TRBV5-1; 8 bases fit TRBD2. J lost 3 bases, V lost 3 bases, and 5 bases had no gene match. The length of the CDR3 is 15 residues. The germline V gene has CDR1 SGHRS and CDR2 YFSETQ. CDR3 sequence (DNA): TGCGCCAGCAGCTCAACTAGCGGTCTCTACAATGAGCAGTTCTTC. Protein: CASSSTSGLYNEQFF.

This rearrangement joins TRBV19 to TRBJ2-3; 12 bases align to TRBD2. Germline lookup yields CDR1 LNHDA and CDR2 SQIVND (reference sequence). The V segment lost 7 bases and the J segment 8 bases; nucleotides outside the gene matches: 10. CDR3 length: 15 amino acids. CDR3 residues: CASIESSGRAGTQYF. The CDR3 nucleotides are TGTGCCAGTATAGAGTCTAGCGGGAGGGCCGGTACGCAGTATTTT. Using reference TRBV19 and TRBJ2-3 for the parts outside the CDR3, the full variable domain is DGGITQSPKYLFRKEGQNVTLSCEQNLNHDAMYWYRQDPGQGLRLIYYSQIVNDFQKGDIAEGYSVSREKKESFPLTVTSAQKNPTAFYLCASIESSGRAGTQYFGPGTRLTVL.

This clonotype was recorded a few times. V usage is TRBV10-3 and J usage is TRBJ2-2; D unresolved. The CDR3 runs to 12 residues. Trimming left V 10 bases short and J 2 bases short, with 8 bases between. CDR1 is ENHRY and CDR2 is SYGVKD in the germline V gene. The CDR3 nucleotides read TGTGCCACCCAAGCCAACACCGGGGAGCTGTTTTTT. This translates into CATQANTGELFF.

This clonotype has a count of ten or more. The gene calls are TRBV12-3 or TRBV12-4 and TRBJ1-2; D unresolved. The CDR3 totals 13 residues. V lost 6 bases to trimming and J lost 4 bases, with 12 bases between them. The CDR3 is CASSLTDFYGYTF. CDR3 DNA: TGTGCCAGCAGCCTGACGGACTTCTATGGCTACACCTTC.

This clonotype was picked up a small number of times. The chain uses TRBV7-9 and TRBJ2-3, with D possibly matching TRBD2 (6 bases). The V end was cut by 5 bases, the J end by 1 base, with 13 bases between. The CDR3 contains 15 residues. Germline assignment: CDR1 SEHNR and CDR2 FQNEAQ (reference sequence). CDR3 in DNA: TGTGCCAGCAGCCTTTCGTGGGAGGGCACAGATACGCAGTATTTT. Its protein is CASSLSWEGTDTQYF.

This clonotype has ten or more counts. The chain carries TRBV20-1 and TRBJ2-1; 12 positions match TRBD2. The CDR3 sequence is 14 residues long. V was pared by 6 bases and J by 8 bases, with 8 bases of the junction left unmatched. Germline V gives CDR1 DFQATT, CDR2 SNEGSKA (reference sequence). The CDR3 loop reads CSAKTSGRWHEQFF. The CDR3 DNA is TGCAGTGCCAAGACTAGCGGGAGATGGCATGAGCAGTTCTTC.

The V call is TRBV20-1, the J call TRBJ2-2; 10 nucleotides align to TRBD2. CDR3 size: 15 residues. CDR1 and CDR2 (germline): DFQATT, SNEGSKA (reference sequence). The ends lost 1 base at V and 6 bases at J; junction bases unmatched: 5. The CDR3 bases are TGCAGTGCTAGAGTCCTAGCGGGGGCGGCCGGGGAGCTGTTTTTT. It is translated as CSARVLAGAAGELFF.

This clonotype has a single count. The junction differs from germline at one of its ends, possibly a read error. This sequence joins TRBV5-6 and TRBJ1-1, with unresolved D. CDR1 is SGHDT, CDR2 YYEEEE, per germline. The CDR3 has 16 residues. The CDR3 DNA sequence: TGTGCCAGCAGCTTGAGGCCAGGCCTCTCGAACACTGAAGCATTCTTT. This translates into CASSLRPGLSNTEAFF.

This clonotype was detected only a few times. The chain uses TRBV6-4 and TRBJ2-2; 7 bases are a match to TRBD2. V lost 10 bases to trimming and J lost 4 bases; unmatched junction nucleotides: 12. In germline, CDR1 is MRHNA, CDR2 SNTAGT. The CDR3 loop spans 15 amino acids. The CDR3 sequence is CATKIEAGVTGELFF. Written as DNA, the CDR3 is TGTGCCACCAAGATCGAGGCGGGAGTCACCGGGGAGCTGTTTTTT.

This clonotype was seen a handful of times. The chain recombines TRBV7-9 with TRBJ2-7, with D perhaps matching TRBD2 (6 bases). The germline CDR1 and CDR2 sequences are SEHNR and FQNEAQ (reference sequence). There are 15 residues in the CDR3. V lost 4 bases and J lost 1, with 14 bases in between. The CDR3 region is CASSSLSGGSYEQYF. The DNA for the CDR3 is TGTGCCAGCAGCTCCCTTTCCGGGGGATCCTACGAGCAGTACTTC.

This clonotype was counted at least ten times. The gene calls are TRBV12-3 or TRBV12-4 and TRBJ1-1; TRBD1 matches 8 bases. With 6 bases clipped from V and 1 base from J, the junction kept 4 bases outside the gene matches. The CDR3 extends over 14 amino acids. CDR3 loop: CASSRQGWNTEAFF. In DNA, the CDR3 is TGTGCCAGCAGCCGACAGGGGTGGAACACTGAAGCTTTCTTT.

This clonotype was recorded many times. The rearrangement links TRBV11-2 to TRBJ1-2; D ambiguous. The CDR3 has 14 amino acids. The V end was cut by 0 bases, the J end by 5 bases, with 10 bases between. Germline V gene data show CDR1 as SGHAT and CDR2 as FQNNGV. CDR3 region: CASSLDMAGYGYTF. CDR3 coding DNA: TGTGCCAGCAGCTTAGATATGGCGGGTTATGGCTACACCTTC.

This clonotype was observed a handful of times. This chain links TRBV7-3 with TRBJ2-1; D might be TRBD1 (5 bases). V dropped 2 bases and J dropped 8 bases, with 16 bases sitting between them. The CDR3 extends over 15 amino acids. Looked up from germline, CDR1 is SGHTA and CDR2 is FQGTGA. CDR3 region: CASSLLAGPSDEQFF. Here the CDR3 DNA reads TGTGCCAGCAGCTTATTGGCAGGGCCGTCGGATGAGCAGTTCTTC.

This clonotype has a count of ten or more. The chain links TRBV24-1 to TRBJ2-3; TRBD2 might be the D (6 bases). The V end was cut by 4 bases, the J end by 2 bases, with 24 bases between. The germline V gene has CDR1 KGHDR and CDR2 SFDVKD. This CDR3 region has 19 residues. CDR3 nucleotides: TGTGCCACCAGTGACCCGAAGGAGGGCCCCCCGGATTACACAGATACGCAGTATTTT. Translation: CATSDPKEGPPDYTDTQYF.

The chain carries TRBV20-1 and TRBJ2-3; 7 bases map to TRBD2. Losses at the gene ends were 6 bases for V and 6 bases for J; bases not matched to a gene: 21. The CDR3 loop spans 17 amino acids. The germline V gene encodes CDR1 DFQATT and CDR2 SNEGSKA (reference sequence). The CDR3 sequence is CSAASSGATFFRDTQYF. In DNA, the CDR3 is TGCAGTGCCGCGTCTAGCGGCGCCACATTCTTTCGCGATACGCAGTATTTT.

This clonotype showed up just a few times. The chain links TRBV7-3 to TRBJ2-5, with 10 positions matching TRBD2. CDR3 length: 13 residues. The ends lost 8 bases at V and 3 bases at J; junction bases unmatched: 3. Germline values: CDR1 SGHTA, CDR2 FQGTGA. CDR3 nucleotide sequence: TGTGCCAGCGGGACTAGCGCAGAAGAGACCCAGTACTTC. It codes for CASGTSAEETQYF.

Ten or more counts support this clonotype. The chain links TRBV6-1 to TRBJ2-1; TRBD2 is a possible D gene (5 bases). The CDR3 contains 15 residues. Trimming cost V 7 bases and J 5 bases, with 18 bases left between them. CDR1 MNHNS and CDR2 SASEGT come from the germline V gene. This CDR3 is CASTQFGEAHNEQFF. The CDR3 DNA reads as TGTGCCAGCACTCAATTCGGGGAAGCCCACAATGAGCAGTTCTTC.

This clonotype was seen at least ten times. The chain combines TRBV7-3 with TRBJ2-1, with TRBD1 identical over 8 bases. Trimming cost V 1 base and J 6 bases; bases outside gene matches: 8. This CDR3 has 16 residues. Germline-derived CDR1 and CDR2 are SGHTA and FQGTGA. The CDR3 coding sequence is TGTGCCAGCAGCTTAAATGGACAGGGAGTAGTCAATGAGCAGTTCTTC. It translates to CASSLNGQGVVNEQFF. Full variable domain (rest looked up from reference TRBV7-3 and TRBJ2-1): GAGVSQTPSNKVTEKGKYVELRCDPISGHTALYWYRQSLGQGPEFLIYFQGTGAADDSGLPNDRFFAVRPEGSVSTLKIQRTERGDSAVYLCASSLNGQGVVNEQFFGPGTRLTVL.

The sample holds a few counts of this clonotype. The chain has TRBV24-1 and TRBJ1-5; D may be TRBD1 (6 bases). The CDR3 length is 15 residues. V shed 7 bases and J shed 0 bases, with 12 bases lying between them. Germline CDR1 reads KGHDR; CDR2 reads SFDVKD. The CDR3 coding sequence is TGTGCCACCAGCGCGGACAGATCTAGCAATCAGCCCCAGCATTTT. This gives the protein CATSADRSSNQPQHF.

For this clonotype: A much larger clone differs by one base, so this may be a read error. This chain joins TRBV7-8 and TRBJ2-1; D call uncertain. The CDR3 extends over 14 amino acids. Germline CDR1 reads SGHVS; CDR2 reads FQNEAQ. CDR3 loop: CASSLGGFYNGQFF. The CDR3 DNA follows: TGTGCCAGCAGCTTAGGAGGCTTCTACAATGGGCAGTTCTTC. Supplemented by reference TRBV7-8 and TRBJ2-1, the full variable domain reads GAGVSQSPRYKVAKRGQDVALRCDPISGHVSLFWYQQALGQGPEFLTYFQNEAQLDKSGLPSDRFFAERPEGSVSTLKIQRTQQEDSAVYLCASSLGGFYNGQFFGPGTRLTVL.

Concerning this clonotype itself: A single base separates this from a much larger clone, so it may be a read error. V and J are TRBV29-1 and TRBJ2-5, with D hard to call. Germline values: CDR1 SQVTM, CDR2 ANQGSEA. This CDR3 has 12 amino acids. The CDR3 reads CSVGDNQVTQYF. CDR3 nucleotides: TGCAGCGTTGGAGACAACCAAGTGACCCAGTACTTC.

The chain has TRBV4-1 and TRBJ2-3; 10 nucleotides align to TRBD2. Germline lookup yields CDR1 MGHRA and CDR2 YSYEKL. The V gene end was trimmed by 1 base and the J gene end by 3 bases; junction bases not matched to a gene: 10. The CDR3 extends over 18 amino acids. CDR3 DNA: TGCGCCAGCAGCCAAGTTCTAGCGGGAGCCGGTAGAACAGATACGCAGTATTTT. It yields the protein CASSQVLAGAGRTDTQYF.

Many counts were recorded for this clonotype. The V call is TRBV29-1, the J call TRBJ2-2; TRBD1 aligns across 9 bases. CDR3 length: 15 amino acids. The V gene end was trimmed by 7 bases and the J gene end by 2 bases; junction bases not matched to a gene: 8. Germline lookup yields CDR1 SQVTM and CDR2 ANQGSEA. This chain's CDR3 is CSGRRTGENTGELFF. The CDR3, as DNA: TGCAGCGGTCGAAGGACAGGGGAAAACACCGGGGAGCTGTTTTTT.